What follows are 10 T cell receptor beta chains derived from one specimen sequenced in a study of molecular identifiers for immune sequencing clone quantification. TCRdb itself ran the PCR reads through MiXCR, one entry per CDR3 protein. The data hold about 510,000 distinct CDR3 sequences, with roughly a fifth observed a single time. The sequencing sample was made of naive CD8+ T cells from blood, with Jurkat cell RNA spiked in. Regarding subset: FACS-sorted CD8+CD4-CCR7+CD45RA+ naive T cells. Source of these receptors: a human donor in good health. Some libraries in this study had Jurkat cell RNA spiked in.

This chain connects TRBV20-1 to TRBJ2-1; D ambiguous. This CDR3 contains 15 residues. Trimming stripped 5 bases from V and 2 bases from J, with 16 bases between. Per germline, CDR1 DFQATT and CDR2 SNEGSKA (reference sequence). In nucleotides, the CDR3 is TGCAGTGCTTCAACGGGCGCCGGCCCCTACAATGAGCAGTTCTTC. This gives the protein CSASTGAGPYNEQFF.

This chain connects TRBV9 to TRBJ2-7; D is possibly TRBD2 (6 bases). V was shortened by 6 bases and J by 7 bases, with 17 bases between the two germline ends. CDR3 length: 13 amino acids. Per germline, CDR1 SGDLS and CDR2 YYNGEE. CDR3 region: CASNTGGMGEQYF. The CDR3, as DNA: TGTGCCAGCAACACCGGGGGTATGGGAGAGCAGTACTTC.

The CDR3 loop is CASSSLPGQMNTEAFF. The CDR3 nucleotides are TGTGCCAGCAGTTCCCTACCGGGACAAATGAACACTGAAGCTTTCTTT. This chain uses TRBV27 with TRBJ1-1; maybe TRBD1 (6 bases). V was shortened by 4 bases and J by 0 bases, with 15 bases between the two germline ends. Germline assignment: CDR1 MNHEY and CDR2 SMNVEV (reference sequence). The CDR3 consists of 16 residues.

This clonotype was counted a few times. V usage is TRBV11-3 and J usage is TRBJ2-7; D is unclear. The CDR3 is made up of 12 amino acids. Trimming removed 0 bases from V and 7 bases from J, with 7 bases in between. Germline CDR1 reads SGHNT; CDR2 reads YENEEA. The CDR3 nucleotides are TGTGCCAGCAGCTTAGATTCTTCTGAGCAGTACTTC. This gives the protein CASSLDSSEQYF.

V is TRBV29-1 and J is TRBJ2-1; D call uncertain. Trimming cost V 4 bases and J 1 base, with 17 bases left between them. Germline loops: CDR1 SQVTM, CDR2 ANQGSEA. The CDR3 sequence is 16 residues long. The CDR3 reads CSVVGTPVGSYNEQFF. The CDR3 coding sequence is TGCAGCGTTGTAGGAACTCCAGTAGGGTCCTACAATGAGCAGTTCTTC.

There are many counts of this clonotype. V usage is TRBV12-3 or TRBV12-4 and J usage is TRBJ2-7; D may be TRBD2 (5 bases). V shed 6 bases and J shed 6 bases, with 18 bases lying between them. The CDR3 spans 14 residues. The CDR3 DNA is TGTGCCAGCAGCCCGGGCGGAGGAAGCTCCGAGCAGTACTTC. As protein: CASSPGGGSSEQYF.

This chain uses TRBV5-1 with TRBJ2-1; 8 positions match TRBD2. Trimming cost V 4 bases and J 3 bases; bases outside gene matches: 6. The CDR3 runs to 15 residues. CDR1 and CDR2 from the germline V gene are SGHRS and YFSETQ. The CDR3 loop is CASSISGGDYNEQFF. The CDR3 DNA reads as TGCGCCAGCAGCATAAGCGGGGGCGACTACAATGAGCAGTTCTTC.

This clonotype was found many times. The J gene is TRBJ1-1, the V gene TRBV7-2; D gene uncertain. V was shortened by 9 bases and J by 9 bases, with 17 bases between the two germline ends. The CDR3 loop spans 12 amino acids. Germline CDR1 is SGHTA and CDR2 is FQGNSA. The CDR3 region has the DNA TGTGCCAGTACCCCCGGCGGGCTAAAAGCTTTCTTT. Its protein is CASTPGGLKAFF. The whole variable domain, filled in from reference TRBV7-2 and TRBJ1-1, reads GAGVSQSPSNKVTEKGKDVELRCDPISGHTALYWYRQSLGQGLEFLIYFQGNSAPDKSGLPSDRFSAERTGGSVSTLTIQRTQQEDSAVYLCASTPGGLKAFFGQGTRLTVV.

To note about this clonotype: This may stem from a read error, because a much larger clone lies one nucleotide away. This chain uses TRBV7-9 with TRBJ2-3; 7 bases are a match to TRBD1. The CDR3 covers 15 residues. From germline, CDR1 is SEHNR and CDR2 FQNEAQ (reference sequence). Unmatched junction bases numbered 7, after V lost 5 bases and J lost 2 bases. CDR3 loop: CASSTRDSSTDTQYF. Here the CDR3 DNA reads TGTGCCAGCAGCACCCGGGACAGTTCCACAGATACGCAGTATTTT.

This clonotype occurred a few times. The CDR3 DNA sequence: TGTGCCTGGAGTGTACTTGGCGCCGCTAATTCACCCCTCCACTTT. Residues: CAWSVLGAANSPLHF. V gene TRBV30 combines with J gene TRBJ1-6; D uncertain. Germline lookup yields CDR1 GTSNPN and CDR2 SVGIG (reference sequence). The CDR3 consists of 15 residues. V lost 0 bases, J lost 6 bases, and 12 bases lay in between.